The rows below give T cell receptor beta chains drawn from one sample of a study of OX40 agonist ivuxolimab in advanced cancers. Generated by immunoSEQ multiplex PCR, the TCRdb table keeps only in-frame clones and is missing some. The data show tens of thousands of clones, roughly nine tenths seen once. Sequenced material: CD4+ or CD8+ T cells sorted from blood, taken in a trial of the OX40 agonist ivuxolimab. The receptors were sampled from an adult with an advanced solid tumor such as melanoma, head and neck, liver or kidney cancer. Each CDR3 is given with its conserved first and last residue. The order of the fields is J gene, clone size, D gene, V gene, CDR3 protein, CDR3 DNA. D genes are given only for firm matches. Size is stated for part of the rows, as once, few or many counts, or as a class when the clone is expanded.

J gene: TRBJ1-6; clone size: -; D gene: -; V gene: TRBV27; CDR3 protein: CASMEGVWGNSPLHF; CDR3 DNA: TGTGCCAGCATGGAAGGGGTATGGGGCAATTCACCCCTCCACTTT
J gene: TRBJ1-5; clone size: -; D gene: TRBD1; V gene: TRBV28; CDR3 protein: CASSLGQGGAPQHF; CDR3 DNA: TGTGCCAGCAGTTTGGGACAGGGAGGTGCGCCCCAGCATTTT
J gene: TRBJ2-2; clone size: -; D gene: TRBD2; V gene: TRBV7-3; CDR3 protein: CASSSAGGRGTGELFF; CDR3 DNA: TGTGCCAGCAGCTCCGCCGGCGGGAGAGGCACCGGGGAGCTGTTTTTT
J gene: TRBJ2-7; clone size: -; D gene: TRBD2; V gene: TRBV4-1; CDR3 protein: CASSQERDYSYEQYF; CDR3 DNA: TGCGCCAGCAGCCAAGAAAGGGACTACTCCTACGAGCAGTACTTC
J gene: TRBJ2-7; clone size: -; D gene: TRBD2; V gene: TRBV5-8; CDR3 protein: CASSLGLAGGHYEQYF; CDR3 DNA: TGTGCCAGCAGCTTGGGACTAGCGGGAGGCCACTACGAGCAGTACTTC
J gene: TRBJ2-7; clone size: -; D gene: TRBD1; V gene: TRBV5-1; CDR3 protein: CASSTSGTAPYEQYF; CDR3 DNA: TGCGCCAGCAGCACATCCGGGACAGCCCCCTACGAGCAGTACTTC
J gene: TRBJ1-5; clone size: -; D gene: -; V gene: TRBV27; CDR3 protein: CASSSTGSQGPQHF; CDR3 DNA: TGTGCCAGCAGTTCCACAGGGTCCCAAGGGCCCCAGCATTTT
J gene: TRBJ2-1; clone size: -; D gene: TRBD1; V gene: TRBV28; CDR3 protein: CASSPPPGQGHNEQFF; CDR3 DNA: TGTGCCAGCAGTCCTCCGCCGGGACAGGGTCACAATGAGCAGTTCTTC
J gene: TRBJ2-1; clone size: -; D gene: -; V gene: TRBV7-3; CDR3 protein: CASSPLPVRMPDEQFF; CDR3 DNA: TGTGCCAGCAGCCCCTTACCTGTCCGGATGCCCGACGAGCAGTTCTTC
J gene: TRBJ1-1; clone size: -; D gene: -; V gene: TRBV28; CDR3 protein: CASSFVRDTEAFF; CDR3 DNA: TGTGCCAGCAGTTTTGTCCGGGATACTGAAGCTTTCTTT
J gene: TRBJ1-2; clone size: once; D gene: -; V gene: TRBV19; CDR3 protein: CASRVGNYGYTF; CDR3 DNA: TGTGCCAGTCGGGTGGGTAACTATGGCTACACCTTC
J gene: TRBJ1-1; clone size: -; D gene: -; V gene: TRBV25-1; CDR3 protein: CASSRGGNTEAFF; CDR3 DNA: TGTGCCAGCAGTCGAGGGGGGAACACTGAAGCTTTCTTT
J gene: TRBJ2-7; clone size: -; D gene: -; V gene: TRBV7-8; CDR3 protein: CASSASLQSEQYF; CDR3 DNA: TGTGCCAGCAGTGCCTCCCTCCAAAGCGAGCAGTACTTC
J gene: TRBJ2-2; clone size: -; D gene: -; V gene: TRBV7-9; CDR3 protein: CARFETGELFF; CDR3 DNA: TGTGCCAGATTCGAAACCGGGGAGCTGTTTTTT
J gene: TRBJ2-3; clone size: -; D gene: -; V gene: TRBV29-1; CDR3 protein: CSVITSGGDTQYF; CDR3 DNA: TGCAGCGTTATCACAAGCGGCGGAGATACGCAGTATTTT
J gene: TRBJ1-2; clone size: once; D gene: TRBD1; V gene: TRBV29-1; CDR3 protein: CSVEDGRGLDGYTF; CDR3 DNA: TGCAGCGTTGAAGACGGAAGGGGGCTGGATGGCTACACCTTC
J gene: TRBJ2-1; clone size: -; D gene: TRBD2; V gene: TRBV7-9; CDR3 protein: CASSLNGRAGEQFF; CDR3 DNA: TGTGCCAGCAGCTTAAACGGGAGGGCCGGTGAGCAGTTCTTC
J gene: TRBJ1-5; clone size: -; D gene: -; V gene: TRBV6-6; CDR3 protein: CASDISNQPQHF; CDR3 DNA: TGTGCCAGTGACATTAGCAATCAGCCCCAGCATTTT
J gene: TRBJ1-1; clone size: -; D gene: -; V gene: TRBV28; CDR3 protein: CASSVGLNTEAFF; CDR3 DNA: TGTGCCAGCAGTGTAGGTTTGAACACTGAAGCTTTCTTT
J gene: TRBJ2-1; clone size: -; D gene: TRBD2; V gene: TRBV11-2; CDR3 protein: CASSLNGRATRIF; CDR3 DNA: TGTGCCAGCAGCTTAAACGGGAGGGCTACTCGGATCTTC
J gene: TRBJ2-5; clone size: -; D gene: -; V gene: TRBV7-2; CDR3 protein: CASSSTRFGTTQYF; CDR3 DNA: TGTGCCAGCAGCTCAACGCGGTTCGGGACGACCCAGTACTTC
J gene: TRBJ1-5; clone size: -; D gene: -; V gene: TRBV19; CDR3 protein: CASSAAVNQPQHF; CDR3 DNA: TGTGCCAGTAGTGCGGCAGTCAATCAGCCCCAGCATTTT
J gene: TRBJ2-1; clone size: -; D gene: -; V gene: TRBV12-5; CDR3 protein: CASGSHPGAYNEQFF; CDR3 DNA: TGTGCTAGTGGTTCCCACCCCGGAGCCTACAATGAGCAGTTCTTC
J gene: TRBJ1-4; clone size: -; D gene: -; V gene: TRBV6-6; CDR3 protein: CASSPGGEKLFF; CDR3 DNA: TGTGCCAGCAGCCCGGGCGGTGAAAAACTGTTTTTT
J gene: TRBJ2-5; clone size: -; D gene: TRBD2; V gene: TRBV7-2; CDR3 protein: CASSQTSGRAGETQYF; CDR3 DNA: TGTGCCAGCAGCCAGACTAGCGGGAGGGCCGGAGAGACCCAGTACTTC
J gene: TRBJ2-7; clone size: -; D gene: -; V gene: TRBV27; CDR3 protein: CASSSSNPYEQYF; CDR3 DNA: TGTGCCAGCAGTTCCTCGAACCCCTACGAGCAGTACTTC
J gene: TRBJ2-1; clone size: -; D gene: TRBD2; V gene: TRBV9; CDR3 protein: CASSARAGGGNEQFF; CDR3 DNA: TGTGCCAGCAGCGCGAGAGCGGGAGGAGGCAATGAGCAGTTCTTC
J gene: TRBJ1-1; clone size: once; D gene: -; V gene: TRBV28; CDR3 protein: CASSLNKGEAFF; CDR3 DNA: TGTGCCAGCAGTTTAAACAAAGGGGAAGCTTTCTTT
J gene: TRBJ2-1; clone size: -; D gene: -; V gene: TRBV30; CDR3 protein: CAWRLWHHNEQFF; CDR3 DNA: TGTGCCTGGAGATTATGGCACCACAATGAGCAGTTCTTC
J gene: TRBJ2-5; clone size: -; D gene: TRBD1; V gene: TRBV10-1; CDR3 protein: CASSPTLPDRSQETQYF; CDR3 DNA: TGCGCCAGCAGCCCCACACTTCCGGACAGGAGCCAAGAGACCCAGTACTTC
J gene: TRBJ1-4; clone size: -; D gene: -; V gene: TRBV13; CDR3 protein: CASSSDTSAEKLFF; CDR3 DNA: TGTGCCAGCAGCTCCGATACCTCGGCGGAAAAACTGTTTTTT
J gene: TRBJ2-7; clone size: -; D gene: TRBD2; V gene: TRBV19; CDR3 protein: CASRMRLAASYEQYF; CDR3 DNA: TGTGCCAGTAGGATGAGACTAGCGGCCTCCTACGAGCAGTACTTC
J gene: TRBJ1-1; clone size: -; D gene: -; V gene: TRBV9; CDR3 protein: CASSSSYTDTEAFF; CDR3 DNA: TGTGCCAGCAGCTCTTCATACACGGACACTGAAGCTTTCTTT
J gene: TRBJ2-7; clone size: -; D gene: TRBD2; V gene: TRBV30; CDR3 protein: CAWSIQLAGGSSYEQYF; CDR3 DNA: TGTGCCTGGAGTATACAACTAGCGGGAGGATCCTCCTACGAGCAGTACTTC
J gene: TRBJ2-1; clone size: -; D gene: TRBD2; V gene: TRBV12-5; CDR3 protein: CASGGLAGPTYNEQFF; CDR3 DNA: TGTGCTAGTGGTGGCCTAGCGGGGCCTACATACAATGAGCAGTTCTTC
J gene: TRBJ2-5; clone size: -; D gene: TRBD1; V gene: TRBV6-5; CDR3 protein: CASSYLGTEEEETQYF; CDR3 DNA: TGTGCCAGCAGTTACTTAGGGACAGAGGAGGAAGAGACCCAGTACTTC
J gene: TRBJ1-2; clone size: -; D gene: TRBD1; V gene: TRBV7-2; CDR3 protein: CASSFTGALGYGYTF; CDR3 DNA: TGTGCCAGCAGCTTTACAGGGGCCCTAGGGTATGGCTACACCTTC